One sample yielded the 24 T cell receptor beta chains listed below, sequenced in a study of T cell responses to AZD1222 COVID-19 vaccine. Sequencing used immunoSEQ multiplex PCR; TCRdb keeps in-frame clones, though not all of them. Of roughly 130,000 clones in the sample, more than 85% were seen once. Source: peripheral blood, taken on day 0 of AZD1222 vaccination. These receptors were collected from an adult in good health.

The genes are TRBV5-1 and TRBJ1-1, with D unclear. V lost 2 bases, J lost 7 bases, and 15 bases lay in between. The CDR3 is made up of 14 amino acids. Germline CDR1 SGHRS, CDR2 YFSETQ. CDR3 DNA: TGCGCCAGCAGCTTTAAGGGAATGGGATTTGAAGCTTTCTTT. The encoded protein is CASSFKGMGFEAFF.

In DNA form, the CDR3 reads TGTGCCAGCAGCCAATTGTCATCGGGCTATGGCTACACCTTC. This codes for CASSQLSSGYGYTF. V usage is TRBV14 and J usage is TRBJ1-2, with unresolved D. The CDR3 contains 14 residues. V was shortened by 2 bases and J by 4 bases, with 11 bases between the two germline ends. The germline gives CDR1 SGHDN, CDR2 FVKESK.

DNA of the CDR3: TGTGCCAGCAGTCGACCCACTGGATCGGCCGGGACCCAGTACTTC. The encoded protein is CASSRPTGSAGTQYF. The chain couples TRBV28 to TRBJ2-5; D call uncertain. Trimming took 5 bases from V and 7 from J, leaving 20 bases between them. This CDR3 region has 15 residues. Per germline, CDR1 MDHEN and CDR2 SYDVKM.

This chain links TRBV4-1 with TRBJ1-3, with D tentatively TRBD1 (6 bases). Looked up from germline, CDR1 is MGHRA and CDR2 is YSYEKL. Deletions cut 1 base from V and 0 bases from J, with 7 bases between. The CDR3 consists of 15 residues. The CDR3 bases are TGCGCCAGCAGCCAAGTGGACAGCTCTGGAAACACCATATATTTT. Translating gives CASSQVDSSGNTIYF.

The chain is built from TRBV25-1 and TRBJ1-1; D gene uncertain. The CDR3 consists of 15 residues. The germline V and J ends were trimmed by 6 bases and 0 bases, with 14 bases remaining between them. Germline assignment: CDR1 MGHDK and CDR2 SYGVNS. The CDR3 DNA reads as TGTGCCAGCAGGGAGACGAGCAAGGTGAACACTGAAGCTTTCTTT. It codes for CASRETSKVNTEAFF.

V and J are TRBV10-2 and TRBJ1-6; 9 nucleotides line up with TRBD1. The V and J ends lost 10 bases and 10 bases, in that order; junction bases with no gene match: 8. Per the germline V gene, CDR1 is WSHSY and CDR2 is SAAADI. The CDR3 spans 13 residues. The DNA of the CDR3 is TGCGCCACCGTGGGACAGGGAAGATCACCCCTCCACTTT. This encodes CATVGQGRSPLHF.

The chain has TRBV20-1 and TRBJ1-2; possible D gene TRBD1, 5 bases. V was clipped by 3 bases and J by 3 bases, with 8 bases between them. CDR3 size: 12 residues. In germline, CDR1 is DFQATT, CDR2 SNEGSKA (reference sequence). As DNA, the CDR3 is TGCAGTGCTAGTGCGGGGGACTATGGCTACACCTTC. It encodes CSASAGDYGYTF.

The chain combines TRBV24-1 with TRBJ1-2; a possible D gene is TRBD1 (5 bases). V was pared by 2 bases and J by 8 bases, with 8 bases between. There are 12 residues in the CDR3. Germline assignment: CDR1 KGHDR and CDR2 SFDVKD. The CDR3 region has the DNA TGTGCCACCAGTGATTCAGGGTGGGGCTACACCTTC. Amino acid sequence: CATSDSGWGYTF.

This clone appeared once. The CDR3 DNA is TGTGCCAGCAGCCCAGGGGACGAGCAGTACTTC. Translated: CASSPGDEQYF. The chain has TRBV21-1 and TRBJ2-7; the table's D call TRBD1 went unverified against the DNA. TRBV21-1 is noted as a pseudogene. CDR3 length equals 11 residues.

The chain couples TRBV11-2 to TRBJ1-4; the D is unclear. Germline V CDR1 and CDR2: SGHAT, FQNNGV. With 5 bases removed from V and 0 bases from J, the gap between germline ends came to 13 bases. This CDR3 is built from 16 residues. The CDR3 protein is CASSHLIGATNEKLFF. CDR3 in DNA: TGTGCCAGCAGCCACCTAATCGGTGCAACTAATGAAAAACTGTTTTTT.

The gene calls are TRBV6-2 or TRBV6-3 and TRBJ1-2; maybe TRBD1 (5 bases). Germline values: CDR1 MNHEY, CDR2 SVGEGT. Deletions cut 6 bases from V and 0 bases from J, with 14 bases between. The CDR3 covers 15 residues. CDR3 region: CASSPGGRSNYGYTF. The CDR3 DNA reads TGTGCCAGCAGCCCCGGGGGTCGCTCTAACTATGGCTACACCTTC.

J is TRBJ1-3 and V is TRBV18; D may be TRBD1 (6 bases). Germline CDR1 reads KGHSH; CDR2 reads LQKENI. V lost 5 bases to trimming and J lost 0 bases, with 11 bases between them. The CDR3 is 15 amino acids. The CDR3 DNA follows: TGTGCCAGCTCATATGACAGGAGCTCTGGAAACACCATATATTTT. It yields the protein CASSYDRSSGNTIYF.

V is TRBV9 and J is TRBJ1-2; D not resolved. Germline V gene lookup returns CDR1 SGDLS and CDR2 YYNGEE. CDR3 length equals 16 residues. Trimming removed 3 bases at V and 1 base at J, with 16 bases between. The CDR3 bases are TGTGCCAGCAGCGGCCGGTGGGGTGGGAATAACTATGGCTACACCTTC. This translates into CASSGRWGGNNYGYTF. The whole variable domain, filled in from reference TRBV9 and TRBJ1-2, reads DSGVTQTPKHLITATGQRVTLRCSPRSGDLSVYWYQQSLDQGLQFLIQYYNGEERAKGNILERFSAQQFPDLHSELNLSSLELGDSALYFCASSGRWGGNNYGYTFGSGTRLTVV.

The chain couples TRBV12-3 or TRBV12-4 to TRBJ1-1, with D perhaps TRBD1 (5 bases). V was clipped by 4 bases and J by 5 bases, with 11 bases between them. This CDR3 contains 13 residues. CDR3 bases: TGTGCCAGCAGTTCCCAGGGTCAGACTGAAGCTTTCTTT. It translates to CASSSQGQTEAFF.

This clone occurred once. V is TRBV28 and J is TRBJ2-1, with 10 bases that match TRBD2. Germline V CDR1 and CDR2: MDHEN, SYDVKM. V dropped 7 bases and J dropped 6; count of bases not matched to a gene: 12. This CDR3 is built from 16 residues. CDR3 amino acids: CASTPMTGTSVNEQFF. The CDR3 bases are TGTGCCAGCACCCCTATGACCGGGACTAGCGTCAATGAGCAGTTCTTC. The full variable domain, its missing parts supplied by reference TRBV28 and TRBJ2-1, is DVKVTQSSRYLVKRTGEKVFLECVQDMDHENMFWYRQDPGLGLRLIYFSYDVKMKEKGDIPEGYSVSREKKERFSLILESASTNQTSMYLCASTPMTGTSVNEQFFGPGTRLTVL.

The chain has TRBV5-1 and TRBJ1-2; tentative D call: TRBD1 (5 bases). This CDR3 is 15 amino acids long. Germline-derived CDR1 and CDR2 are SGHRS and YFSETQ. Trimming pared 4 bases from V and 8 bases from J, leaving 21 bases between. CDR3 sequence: CASSVIPTESEGYTF. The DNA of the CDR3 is TGCGCCAGCAGCGTCATCCCGACAGAATCGGAAGGCTACACCTTC. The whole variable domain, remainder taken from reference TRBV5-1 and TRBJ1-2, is KAGVTQTPRYLIKTRGQQVTLSCSPISGHRSVSWYQQTPGQGLQFLFEYFSETQRNKGNFPGRFSGRQFSNSRSEMNVSTLELGDSALYLCASSVIPTESEGYTFGSGTRLTVV.

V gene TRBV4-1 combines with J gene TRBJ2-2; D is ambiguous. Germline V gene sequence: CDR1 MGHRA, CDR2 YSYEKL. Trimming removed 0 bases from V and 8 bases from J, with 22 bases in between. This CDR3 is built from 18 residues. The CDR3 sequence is CASSQDFLLTPVSGELFF. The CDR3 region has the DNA TGCGCCAGCAGCCAAGATTTCCTCCTTACTCCGGTTTCGGGGGAGCTGTTTTTT.

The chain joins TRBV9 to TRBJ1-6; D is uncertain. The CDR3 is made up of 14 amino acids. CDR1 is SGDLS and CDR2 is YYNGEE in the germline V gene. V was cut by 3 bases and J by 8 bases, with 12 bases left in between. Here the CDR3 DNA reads TGTGCCAGCAGCGCGGGGAACGCCGATTCACCCCTCCACTTT. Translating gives CASSAGNADSPLHF.

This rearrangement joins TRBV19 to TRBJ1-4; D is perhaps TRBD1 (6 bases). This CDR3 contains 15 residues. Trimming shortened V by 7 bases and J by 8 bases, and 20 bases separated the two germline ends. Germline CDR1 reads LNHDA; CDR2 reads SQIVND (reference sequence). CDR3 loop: CASNNQGRRGEKLFF. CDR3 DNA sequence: TGTGCCAGTAATAATCAGGGGCGGCGGGGCGAAAAACTGTTTTTT. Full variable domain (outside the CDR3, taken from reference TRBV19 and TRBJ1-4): DGGITQSPKYLFRKEGQNVTLSCEQNLNHDAMYWYRQDPGQGLRLIYYSQIVNDFQKGDIAEGYSVSREKKESFPLTVTSAQKNPTAFYLCASNNQGRRGEKLFFGSGTQLSVL.

The CDR3: CASSPGGWDYNEQFF. The CDR3 coding sequence is TGTGCCAGCAGTCCCGGAGGCTGGGACTACAATGAGCAGTTCTTC. The chain joins TRBV28 to TRBJ2-1, with D maybe TRBD2 (5 bases). The V end was cut by 5 bases, the J end by 3 bases, with 14 bases between. The CDR3 covers 15 residues. CDR1 is MDHEN and CDR2 is SYDVKM in the germline V gene.

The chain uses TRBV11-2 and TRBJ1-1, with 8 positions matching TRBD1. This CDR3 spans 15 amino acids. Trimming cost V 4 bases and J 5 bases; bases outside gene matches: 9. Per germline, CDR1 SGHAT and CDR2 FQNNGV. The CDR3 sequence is CASSYPTGGRTEAFF. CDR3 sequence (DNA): TGTGCCAGCAGCTATCCTACAGGGGGGAGGACTGAAGCTTTCTTT.

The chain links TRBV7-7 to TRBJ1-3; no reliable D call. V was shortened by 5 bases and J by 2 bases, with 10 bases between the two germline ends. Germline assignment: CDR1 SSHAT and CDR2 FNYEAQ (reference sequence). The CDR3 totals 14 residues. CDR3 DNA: TGTGCCAGCAGCCGCAGCCCTACTGGAAACACCATATATTTT. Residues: CASSRSPTGNTIYF.

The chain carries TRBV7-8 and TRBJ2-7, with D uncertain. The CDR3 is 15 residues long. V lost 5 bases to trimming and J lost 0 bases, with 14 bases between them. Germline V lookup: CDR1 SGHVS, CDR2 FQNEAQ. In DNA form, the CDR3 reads TGTGCCAGCAGCCCTACGAGTCCAAGCTCCTACGAGCAGTACTTC. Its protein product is CASSPTSPSSYEQYF.

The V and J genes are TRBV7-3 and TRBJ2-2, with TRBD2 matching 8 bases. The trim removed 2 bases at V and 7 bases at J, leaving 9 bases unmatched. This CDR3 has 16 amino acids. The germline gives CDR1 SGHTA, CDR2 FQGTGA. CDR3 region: CASSLLPAGADGELFF. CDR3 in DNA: TGTGCCAGCAGCTTACTCCCAGCGGGAGCGGACGGGGAGCTGTTTTTT.